A single TCR beta chain is shown here with its context. Its target is not known. CD4+ cells were split into CD45RA+ naive and CD45RA-negative memory subsets. These data come from a study of shared clonotypes between healthy human individuals. Study-level results: Lower generation probabilities were found for non-shared clonotypes than for those shared by all four donors.

Splitting of each subset's genomic DNA was done evenly across several immunoSEQ plates. Method: immunoSEQ multiplex PCR; TCRdb's copy keeps in-frame clones and lacks some. The data contain 2,500,000 or so clones, around 90% of them singletons. The CDR3 spans 12 residues. V lost 5 bases to trimming and J lost 2 bases, with 6 bases between them. Germline assignment: CDR1 MDHEN and CDR2 SYDVKM. The specimen sequenced was naive CD4+ T cells sorted from blood. The subset was: CD45RA+ positively selected. The clonotype was recovered from a man aged 18-30 years in good health. The chain joins TRBV28 to TRBJ1-2; no definite D call. The CDR3 protein is CASSTQNYGYTF. The DNA of the CDR3 is TGTGCCAGCAGTACCCAAAACTATGGCTACACCTTC.